A selection of T cell receptor beta chains follows, all from one sample in a study of T cell responses to AZD1222 COVID-19 vaccine. The data were produced by immunoSEQ multiplex PCR, yet TCRdb's version contains in-frame clones alone and is incomplete. The sample carries approximately 100,000 clones, about 92% recorded once. Sequenced material: peripheral blood, taken on day 0 of AZD1222 vaccination. The source of these receptors is an adult in good health. Both conserved end residues are part of each CDR3. Fields, in order: D gene, V gene, clone size, J gene, CDR3 DNA, CDR3 protein. The D gene is left open where the match is weak. Only some rows state a clone size, as once, few, many or a class for expanded clones.

TRBD1,TRBV6-2/TRBV6-3,-,TRBJ1-3,TGTGCCAGCAGCCCAGGCCCGGGACAGCCGAGCTCTGGAAACACCATATATTTT,CASSPGPGQPSSGNTIYF
-,TRBV4-2,-,TRBJ2-7,TGTGCCAGCAGCCTGGGGGGTAGTAGCGTCTTCTACGAGCAGTACTTC,CASSLGGSSVFYEQYF
-,TRBV5-6,few,TRBJ1-5,TGTGCCAGCAGCTTGCGCGACAGCCGTGTGCAGCATTTT,CASSLRDSRVQHF
TRBD1,TRBV7-6,-,TRBJ1-5,TGTGCCAGCAGCTTAGACAGGGGGATCAGCCAGCCCCAGCATTTT,CASSLDRGISQPQHF
-,TRBV28,-,TRBJ1-5,TGTGCCAGCAGCCGACGGGGGCTTAATCAGCCCCAGCATTTT,CASSRRGLNQPQHF
-,TRBV12-3/TRBV12-4,-,TRBJ2-7,TGTGCCAGCAGTTCAGTAGGGTTTGACGAGCAGTACTTC,CASSSVGFDEQYF
-,TRBV30,once,TRBJ2-2,TGTGCCAGTAAAACCGGGACCAACACCGGGGAGCTGTTTTTT,CASKTGTNTGELFF
-,TRBV3-1/TRBV3-2,once,TRBJ2-5,TGTGCCAGCAGCCAAGTCGGTATCCAAGAGACCCAGTACTTC,CASSQVGIQETQYF
-,TRBV6-5,-,TRBJ1-6,TGTGCCAGCAGTTACGGGGAGTTGCACTCTAATTCACCCCTCCACTTT,CASSYGELHSNSPLHF
-,TRBV7-9,-,TRBJ1-2,TGTGCCAGCAGCTTAACGAATCGGGGTAGTGGTGGCTACACCTTC,CASSLTNRGSGGYTF
-,TRBV7-2,-,TRBJ1-1,TGTGCCAGCAGCTTACGTTCGCAGATGAACACTGAAGCTTTCTTT,CASSLRSQMNTEAFF
-,TRBV29-1,-,TRBJ1-2,TGCAGCACCCCCGCACAGGGTCTCCATGGCTACACCTTC,CSTPAQGLHGYTF
TRBD2,TRBV3-1/TRBV3-2,-,TRBJ2-5,TGTGCCAGCATCAGACTAGCGGGAGGAGAAAAAGAGACCCAGTACTTC,CASIRLAGGEKETQYF
-,TRBV10-3,-,TRBJ1-5,TGTGCCATACAGGGAGATAGCAATCAGCCCCAGCATTTT,CAIQGDSNQPQHF
-,TRBV5-1,-,TRBJ1-5,TGCGCCAGCAGCTTGTGGGGGGGAAGCAATCAGCCCCAGCATTTT,CASSLWGGSNQPQHF
-,TRBV4-2,-,TRBJ1-2,TGTGCCAGCAGCCAAGATTATGACCGCTCGAGGCGAGGCTACACCTTC,CASSQDYDRSRRGYTF
TRBD1,TRBV2,-,TRBJ1-6,TGTGCCAGCAGTGCCCGGGACAGTCGGAGTTCACCCCTCCACTTT,CASSARDSRSSPLHF
-,TRBV29-1,-,TRBJ1-1,TGCAGCGTTGAACGACAGCACATGAACACTGAAGCTTTCTTT,CSVERQHMNTEAFF
TRBD2,TRBV11-2,few,TRBJ2-7,TGTGCCAGCAGCTTAGTAACTAGCGGGATACTCCCCTACGAGCAGTACTTC,CASSLVTSGILPYEQYF